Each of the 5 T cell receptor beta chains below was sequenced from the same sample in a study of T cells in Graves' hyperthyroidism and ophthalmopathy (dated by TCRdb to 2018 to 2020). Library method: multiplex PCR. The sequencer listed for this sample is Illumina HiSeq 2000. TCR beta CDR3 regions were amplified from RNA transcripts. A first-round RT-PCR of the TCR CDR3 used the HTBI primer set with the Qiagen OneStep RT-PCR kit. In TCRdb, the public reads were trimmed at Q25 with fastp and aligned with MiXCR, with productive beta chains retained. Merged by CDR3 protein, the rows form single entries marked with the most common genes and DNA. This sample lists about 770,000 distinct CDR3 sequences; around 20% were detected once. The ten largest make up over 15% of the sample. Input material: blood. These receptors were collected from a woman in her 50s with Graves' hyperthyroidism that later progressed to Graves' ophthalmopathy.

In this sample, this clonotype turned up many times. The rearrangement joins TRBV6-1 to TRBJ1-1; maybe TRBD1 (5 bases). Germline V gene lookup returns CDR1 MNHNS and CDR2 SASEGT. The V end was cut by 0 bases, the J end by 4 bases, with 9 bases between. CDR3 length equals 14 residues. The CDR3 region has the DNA TGTGCCAGCAGTGAAGCGGTCAGGGCCACTGAAGCTTTCTTT. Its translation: CASSEAVRATEAFF.

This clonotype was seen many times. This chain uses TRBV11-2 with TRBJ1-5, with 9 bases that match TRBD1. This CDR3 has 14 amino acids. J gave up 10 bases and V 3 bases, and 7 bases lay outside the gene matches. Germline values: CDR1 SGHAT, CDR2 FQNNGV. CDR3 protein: CASSFRDRVGPQHF. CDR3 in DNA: TGTGCCAGCAGCTTTAGGGACAGGGTCGGCCCCCAGCATTTT.

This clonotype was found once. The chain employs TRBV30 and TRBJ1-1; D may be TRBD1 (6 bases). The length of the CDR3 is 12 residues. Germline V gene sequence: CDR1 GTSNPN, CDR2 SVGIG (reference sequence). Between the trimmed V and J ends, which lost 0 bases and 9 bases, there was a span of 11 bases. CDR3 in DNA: TGTGCCTGGAGTGTAGTCGGACAGCAAGCTTTCTTT. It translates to CAWSVVGQQAFF.

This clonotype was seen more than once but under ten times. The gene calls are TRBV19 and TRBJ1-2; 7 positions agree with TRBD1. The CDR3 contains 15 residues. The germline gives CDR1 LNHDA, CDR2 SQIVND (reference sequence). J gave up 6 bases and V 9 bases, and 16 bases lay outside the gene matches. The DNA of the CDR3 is TGTGCCAGCAATTATCTTGCCACAGGGGTTGATGGCTACACCTTC. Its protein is CASNYLATGVDGYTF.

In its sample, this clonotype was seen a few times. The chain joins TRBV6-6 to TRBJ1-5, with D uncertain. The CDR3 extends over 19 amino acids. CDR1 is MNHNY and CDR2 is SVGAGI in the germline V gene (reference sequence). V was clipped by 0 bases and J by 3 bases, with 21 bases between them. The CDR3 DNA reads TGTGCCAGCAGTTACTCGATGCTAGGGTTTGGAAACCCCAATCAGCCCCAGCATTTT. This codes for CASSYSMLGFGNPNQPQHF.